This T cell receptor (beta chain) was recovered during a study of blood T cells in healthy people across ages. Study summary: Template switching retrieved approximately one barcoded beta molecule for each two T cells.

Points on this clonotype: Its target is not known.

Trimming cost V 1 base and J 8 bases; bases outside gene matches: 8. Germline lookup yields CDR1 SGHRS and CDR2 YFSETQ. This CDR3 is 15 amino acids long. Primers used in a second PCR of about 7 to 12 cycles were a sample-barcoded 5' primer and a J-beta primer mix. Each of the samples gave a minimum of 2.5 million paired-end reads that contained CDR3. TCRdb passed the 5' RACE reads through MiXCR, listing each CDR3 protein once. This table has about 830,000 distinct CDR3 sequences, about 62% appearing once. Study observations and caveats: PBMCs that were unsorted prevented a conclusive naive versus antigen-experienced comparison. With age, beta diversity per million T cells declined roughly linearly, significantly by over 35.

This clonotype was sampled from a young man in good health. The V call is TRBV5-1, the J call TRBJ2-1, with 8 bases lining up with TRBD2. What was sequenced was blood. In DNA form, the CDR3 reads TGCGCCAGCAGCTTGCGGGGGGGGGCCTGGGATGAGCAGTTCTTC. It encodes CASSLRGGAWDEQFF.